This TCR beta chain came from a study of graft-versus-host responses after intestinal transplantation. The study, taken as a whole, reports: Recipient marrow held GvH clones, some first seen in ileum or blood. Declines in HvG clones occurring early post-transplant were associated with peak circulating GvH clone levels. Clonal ratios of graft-versus-host to host-versus-graft in allografts were high for patients exhibiting graft-donor T cell macrochimerism.

A note on this clone: Its antigen is not known.

This CDR3 has 15 amino acids. CDR1 SGHKS and CDR2 YYEKEE come from the germline V gene (reference sequence). V shed 6 bases and J shed 2 bases, with 15 bases lying between them. Using immunoSEQ multiplex PCR, the repertoire was profiled, and TCRdb retains in-frame clones only, with some absent. This table holds about 25,000 clones, 90% to 95% found once. The clonotype originates from a human patient who received an intestinal transplant, so some T cells may come from the graft donor. The sequencing here drew on PBMCs, taken 18 days after transplant. V usage is TRBV5-5 and J usage is TRBJ1-3; a possible D gene is TRBD1 (5 bases). The DNA for the CDR3 is TGTGCCAGCACCCCGGGGCCCGCAGCTGGAAACACCATATATTTT. It translates to CASTPGPAAGNTIYF.